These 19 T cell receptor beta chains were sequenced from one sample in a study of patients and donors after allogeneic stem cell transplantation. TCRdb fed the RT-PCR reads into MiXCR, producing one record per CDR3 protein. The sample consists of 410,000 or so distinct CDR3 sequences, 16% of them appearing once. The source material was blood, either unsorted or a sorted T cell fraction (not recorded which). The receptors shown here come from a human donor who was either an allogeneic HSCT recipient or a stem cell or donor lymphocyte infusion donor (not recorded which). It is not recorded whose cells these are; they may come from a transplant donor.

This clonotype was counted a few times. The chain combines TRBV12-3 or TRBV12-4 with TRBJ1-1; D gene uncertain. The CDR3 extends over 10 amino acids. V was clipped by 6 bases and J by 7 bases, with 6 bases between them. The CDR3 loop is CASRRVEAFF. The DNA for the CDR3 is TGTGCCAGCAGGAGGGTTGAAGCTTTCTTT.

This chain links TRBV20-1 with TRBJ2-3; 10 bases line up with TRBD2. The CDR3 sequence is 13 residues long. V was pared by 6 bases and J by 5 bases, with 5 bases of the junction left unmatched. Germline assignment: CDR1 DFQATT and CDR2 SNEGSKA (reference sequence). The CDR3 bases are TGCAGTGCAGCGGGAGGGCCGATAGATACGCAGTATTTT. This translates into CSAAGGPIDTQYF.

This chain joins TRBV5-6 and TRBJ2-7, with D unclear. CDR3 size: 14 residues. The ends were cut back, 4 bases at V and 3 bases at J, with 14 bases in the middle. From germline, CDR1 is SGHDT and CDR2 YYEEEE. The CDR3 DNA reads TGTGCCAGCAGCGCGGACCTTAGGTTCTACGAGCAGTACTTC. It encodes CASSADLRFYEQYF.

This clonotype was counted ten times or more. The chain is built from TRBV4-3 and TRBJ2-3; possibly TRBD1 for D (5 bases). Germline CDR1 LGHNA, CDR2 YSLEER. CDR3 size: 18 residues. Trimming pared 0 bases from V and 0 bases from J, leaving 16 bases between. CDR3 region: CASSQDPWGDLSTDTQYF. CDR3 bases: TGCGCCAGCAGCCAAGATCCTTGGGGCGACCTGAGCACAGATACGCAGTATTTT.

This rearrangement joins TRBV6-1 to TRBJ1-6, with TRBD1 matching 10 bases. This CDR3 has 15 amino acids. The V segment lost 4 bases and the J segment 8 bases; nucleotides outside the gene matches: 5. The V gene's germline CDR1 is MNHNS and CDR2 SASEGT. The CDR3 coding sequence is TGTGCCAGCAGTGTAACCGGGACAGGGGATTCACCCCTCCACTTT. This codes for CASSVTGTGDSPLHF.

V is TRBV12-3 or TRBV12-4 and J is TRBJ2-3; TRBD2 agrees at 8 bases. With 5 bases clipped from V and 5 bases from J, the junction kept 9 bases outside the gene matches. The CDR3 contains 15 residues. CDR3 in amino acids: CASSLRAGGKDTQYF. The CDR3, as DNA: TGTGCCAGCAGTCTGAGGGCGGGGGGCAAAGATACGCAGTATTTT.

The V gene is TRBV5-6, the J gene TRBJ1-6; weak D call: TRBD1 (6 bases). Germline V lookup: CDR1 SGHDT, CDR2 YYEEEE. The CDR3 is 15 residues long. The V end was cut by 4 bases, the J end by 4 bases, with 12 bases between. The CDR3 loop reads CASSPRTVYNSPLHF. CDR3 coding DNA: TGTGCCAGCAGCCCACGGACAGTATATAATTCACCCCTCCACTTT.

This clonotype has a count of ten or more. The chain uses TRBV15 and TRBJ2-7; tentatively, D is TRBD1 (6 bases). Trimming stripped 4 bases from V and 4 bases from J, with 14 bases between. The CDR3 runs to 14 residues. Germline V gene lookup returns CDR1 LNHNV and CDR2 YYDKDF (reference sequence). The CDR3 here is CATSISTGTYEQYF. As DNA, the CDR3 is TGTGCCACCAGCATTTCAACAGGGACGTACGAGCAGTACTTC.

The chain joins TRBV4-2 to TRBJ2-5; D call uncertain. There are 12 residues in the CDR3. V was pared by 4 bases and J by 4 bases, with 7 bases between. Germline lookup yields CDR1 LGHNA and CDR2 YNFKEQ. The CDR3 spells CASSRMGETQYF. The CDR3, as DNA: TGTGCCAGCAGCCGAATGGGAGAGACCCAGTACTTC.

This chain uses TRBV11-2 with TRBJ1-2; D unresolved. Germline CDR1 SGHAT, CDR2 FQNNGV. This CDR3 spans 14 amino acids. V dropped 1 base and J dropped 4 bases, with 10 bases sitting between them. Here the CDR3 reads CASSLAAVPYGYTF. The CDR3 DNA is TGTGCCAGCAGCTTAGCTGCGGTCCCCTATGGCTACACCTTC.

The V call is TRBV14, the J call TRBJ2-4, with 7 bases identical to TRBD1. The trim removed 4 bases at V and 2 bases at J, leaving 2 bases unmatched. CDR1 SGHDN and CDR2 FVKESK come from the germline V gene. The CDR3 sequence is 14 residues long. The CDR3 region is CASSRTGSKNIQYF. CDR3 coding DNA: TGTGCCAGCAGCCGGACAGGATCCAAAAACATTCAGTACTTC.

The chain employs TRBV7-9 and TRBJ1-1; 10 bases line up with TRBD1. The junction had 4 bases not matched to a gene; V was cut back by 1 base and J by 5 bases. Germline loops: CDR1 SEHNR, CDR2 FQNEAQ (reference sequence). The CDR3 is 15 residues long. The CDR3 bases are TGTGCCAGCAGCTTAGGTGACAGGGGGCGGACTGAAGCTTTCTTT. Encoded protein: CASSLGDRGRTEAFF. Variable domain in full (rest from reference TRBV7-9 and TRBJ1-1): DTGVSQNPRHKITKRGQNVTFRCDPISEHNRLYWYRQTLGQGPEFLTYFQNEAQLEKSRLLSDRFSAERPKGSFSTLEIQRTEQGDSAMYLCASSLGDRGRTEAFFGQGTRLTVV.

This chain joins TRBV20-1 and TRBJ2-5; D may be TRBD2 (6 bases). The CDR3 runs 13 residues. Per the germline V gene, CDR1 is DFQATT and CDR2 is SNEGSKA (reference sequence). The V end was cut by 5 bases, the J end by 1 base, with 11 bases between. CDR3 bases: TGCAGTGCTGTCCGGGACTCCCAAGAGACCCAGTACTTC. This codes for CSAVRDSQETQYF.

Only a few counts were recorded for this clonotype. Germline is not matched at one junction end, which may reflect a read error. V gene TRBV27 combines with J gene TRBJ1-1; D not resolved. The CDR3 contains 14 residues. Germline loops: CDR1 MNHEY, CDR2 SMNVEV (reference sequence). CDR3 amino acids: CASSLSWGTTEAFF. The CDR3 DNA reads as TGTGCCAGCAGTTTATCGTGGGGAACCACTGAAGCTTTCTTC.

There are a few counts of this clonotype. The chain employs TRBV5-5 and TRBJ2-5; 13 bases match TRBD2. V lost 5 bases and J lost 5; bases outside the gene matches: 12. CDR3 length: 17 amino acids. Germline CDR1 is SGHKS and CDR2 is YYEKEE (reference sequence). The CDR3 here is CASSRWTSGGQGETQYF. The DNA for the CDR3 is TGTGCCAGCAGTAGATGGACTAGCGGGGGCCAGGGGGAGACCCAGTACTTC.

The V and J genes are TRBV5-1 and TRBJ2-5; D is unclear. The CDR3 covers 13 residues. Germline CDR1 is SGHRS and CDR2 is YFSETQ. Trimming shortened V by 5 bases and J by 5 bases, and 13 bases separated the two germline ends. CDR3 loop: CASRRTNVETQYF. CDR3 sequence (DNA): TGCGCCAGCAGGCGGACCAACGTTGAGACCCAGTACTTC.

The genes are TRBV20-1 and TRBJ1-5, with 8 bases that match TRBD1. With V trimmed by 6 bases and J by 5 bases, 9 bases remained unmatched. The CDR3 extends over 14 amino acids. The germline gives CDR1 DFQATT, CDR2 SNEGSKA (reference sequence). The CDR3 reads CSAQGGQGYQPQHF. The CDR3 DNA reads TGCAGTGCCCAAGGAGGACAGGGATATCAGCCCCAGCATTTT.

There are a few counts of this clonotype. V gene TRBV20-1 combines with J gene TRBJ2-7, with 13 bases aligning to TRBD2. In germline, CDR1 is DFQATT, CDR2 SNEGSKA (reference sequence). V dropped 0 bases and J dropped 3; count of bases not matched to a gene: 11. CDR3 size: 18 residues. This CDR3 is CSARDRGGLAGPNYEQYF. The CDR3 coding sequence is TGCAGTGCTAGAGACCGGGGGGGACTAGCGGGACCAAACTACGAGCAGTACTTC.

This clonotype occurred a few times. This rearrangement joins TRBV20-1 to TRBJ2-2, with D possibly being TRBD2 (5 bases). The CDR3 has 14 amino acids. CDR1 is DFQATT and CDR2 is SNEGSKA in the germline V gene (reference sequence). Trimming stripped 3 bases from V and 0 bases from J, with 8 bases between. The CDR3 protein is CSASGNPNTGELFF. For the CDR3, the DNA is TGCAGTGCTAGCGGGAACCCGAACACCGGGGAGCTGTTTTTT.